The 13 T cell receptor beta chains presented below share a single source sample, sequenced in a study of blood T cell repertoires in COVID-19. Repertoires were generated with immunoSEQ multiplex PCR, while TCRdb's copy carries only in-frame clones and drops some. The sample includes 130,000 to 150,000 clones, approximately 90% of them seen just once. Sequencing was carried out using peripheral blood. The source is a woman between 50 and 59 years old with acute or convalescent COVID-19.

The CDR3 DNA reads TGTGCCTGGAGGGACAGGGTAGGGAACACTGAAGCTTTCTTT. Translating gives CAWRDRVGNTEAFF. The genes are TRBV30 and TRBJ1-1; 8 nucleotides line up with TRBD1. This CDR3 is 14 amino acids long. Trimming cost V 3 bases and J 1 base; bases outside gene matches: 4. Germline CDR1 reads GTSNPN; CDR2 reads SVGIG (reference sequence).

This clone was seen more than once but under ten times. The gene calls are TRBV24-1 and TRBJ1-5; D not certain. This CDR3 contains 13 residues. Trimming took off 3 bases at V and 4 bases at J, with 6 bases between the two ends. Germline values: CDR1 KGHDR, CDR2 SFDVKD. The CDR3 region has the DNA TGTGCCACCAGTGATCGGGGTAATCAGCCCCAGCATTTT. Protein: CATSDRGNQPQHF.

The chain combines TRBV3-1 (or the pseudogene TRBV3-2) with TRBJ2-3; the match to TRBD2 covers 10 bases. Germline CDR1 reads LGHDT; CDR2 reads YNNKEL (reference sequence). The CDR3 consists of 16 residues. Unmatched junction bases numbered 5, after V lost 1 base and J lost 4 bases. The CDR3 spells CASSQASGGAPDTQYF. Here the CDR3 DNA reads TGTGCCAGCAGCCAAGCCAGCGGGGGGGCCCCAGATACGCAGTATTTT.

The chain has TRBV9 and TRBJ2-2; TRBD2 matches 9 bases. Germline CDR1 reads SGDLS; CDR2 reads YYNGEE. CDR3 length: 16 residues. The junction had 7 bases not matched to a gene; V was cut back by 0 bases and J by 7 bases. The CDR3 DNA follows: TGTGCCAGCAGCGTAGGAGCTAGCGGGGCGGGCGGGGAGCTGTTTTTT. Translation: CASSVGASGAGGELFF.

The chain joins TRBV6-5 to TRBJ1-2; 9 bases are a match to TRBD1. This CDR3 spans 12 amino acids. V was pared by 10 bases and J by 6 bases, with 6 bases of the junction left unmatched. Germline assignment: CDR1 MNHEY and CDR2 SVGAGI. CDR3 DNA: TGTGCCACGAAAGGGACAGGGAATGGCTACACCTTC. Translating gives CATKGTGNGYTF.

The chain recombines TRBV27 with TRBJ2-1; D unresolved. Germline V gene sequence: CDR1 MNHEY, CDR2 SMNVEV (reference sequence). This CDR3 has 15 amino acids. V lost 3 bases, J lost 6 bases, and 15 bases lay in between. DNA of the CDR3: TGTGCCAGCAGTTTGGCAGGTCCTACCATCAATGAGCAGTTCTTC. Amino acid sequence: CASSLAGPTINEQFF.

V and J are TRBV12-3 or TRBV12-4 and TRBJ2-3; a weak D match, TRBD1 (6 bases). Trimming pared 6 bases from V and 7 bases from J, leaving 14 bases between. The CDR3 is made up of 13 amino acids. CDR3 sequence: CASSPGERYTQYF. Here the CDR3 DNA reads TGTGCCAGCAGCCCAGGGGAGAGGTATACGCAGTATTTT.

This clone was picked up a small number of times. This chain links TRBV18 with TRBJ1-2; D unclear. Trimming removed 2 bases from V and 3 bases from J, with 10 bases in between. CDR1 and CDR2 from the germline V gene are KGHSH and LQKENI. This CDR3 region has 14 residues. This chain's CDR3 is CASSPGSQDYGYTF. The CDR3 coding sequence is TGTGCCAGCTCACCAGGCAGTCAGGACTATGGCTACACCTTC.

This chain connects TRBV30 to TRBJ2-3; TRBD2 aligns across 10 bases. Germline lookup yields CDR1 GTSNPN and CDR2 SVGIG (reference sequence). This CDR3 spans 14 amino acids. V lost 7 bases to trimming and J lost 0 bases; unmatched junction nucleotides: 4. CDR3 in DNA: TGTGCCTATCCACTAGCGGGAAGCACAGATACGCAGTATTTT. This gives the protein CAYPLAGSTDTQYF. Full variable domain (missing parts from reference TRBV30 and TRBJ2-3): SQTIHQWPATLVQPVGSPLSLECTVEGTSNPNLYWYRQAAGRGLQLLFYSVGIGQISSEVPQNLSASRPQDRQFILSSKKLLLSDSGFYLCAYPLAGSTDTQYFGPGTRLTVL.

This chain joins TRBV7-8 and TRBJ1-2, with D tentatively TRBD1 (5 bases). V lost 2 bases and J 2 bases, leaving 12 bases between the germline ends. CDR3 length: 15 amino acids. Germline loops: CDR1 SGHVS, CDR2 FQNEAQ. CDR3 in amino acids: CASSLFTQANYGYTF. The DNA for the CDR3 is TGTGCCAGCAGCTTATTCACACAGGCGAACTATGGCTACACCTTC.

The chain combines TRBV19 with TRBJ1-1; a possible D gene is TRBD1 (5 bases). This CDR3 has 13 amino acids. CDR1 is LNHDA and CDR2 is SQIVND in the germline V gene (reference sequence). V lost 5 bases and J lost 8, with 15 bases in between. CDR3 sequence reads: CASSVQVLGEAFF. The CDR3, as DNA: TGTGCCAGTAGTGTACAGGTCCTGGGAGAAGCTTTCTTT.

The chain is built from TRBV2 and TRBJ2-7; 9 bases line up with TRBD2. Germline V gene data show CDR1 as SNHLY and CDR2 as FYNNEI. The CDR3 contains 13 residues. V lost 6 bases, J lost 4 bases, and 4 bases stayed unmatched. The CDR3 is CASRLAGTYEQYF. The CDR3 nucleotides are TGTGCCAGCAGGCTAGCGGGGACTTACGAGCAGTACTTC. Supplemented by reference TRBV2 and TRBJ2-7, the full variable domain reads EPEVTQTPSHQVTQMGQEVILRCVPISNHLYFYWYRQILGQKVEFLVSFYNNEISEKSEIFDDQFSVERPDGSNFTLKIRSTKLEDSAMYFCASRLAGTYEQYFGPGTRLTVT.

There are a few counts of this clone. The V gene is TRBV19, the J gene TRBJ2-7, with TRBD1 matching over 9 bases. Germline CDR1 is LNHDA and CDR2 is SQIVND (reference sequence). The CDR3 has 14 residues. Losses at the gene ends were 5 bases for V and 4 bases for J; bases not matched to a gene: 6. In DNA, the CDR3 is TGTGCCAGTAGTTGGCCGGGACAGGGTTACGAGCAGTACTTC. This translates into CASSWPGQGYEQYF.